Listed below are T cell receptor beta chains from one sample, sequenced in a study of blood T cell repertoires in COVID-19. Only in-frame clones appear in the TCRdb table, and some are missing; sequencing was by immunoSEQ multiplex PCR. The data contain almost 70,000 clones, about 87% of them singletons. The specimen was peripheral blood. The receptors come from a woman in her 70s with acute or convalescent COVID-19. Each CDR3 is given with its conserved first and last residue. Each record gives: V gene, clone size, D gene, J gene, CDR3 DNA, CDR3 protein. D genes are given only for firm matches. Rows give clone size only sometimes, using once, few, many, or a class for an expanded clone.

V gene: TRBV30; clone size: NA; D gene: TRBD1; J gene: TRBJ1-1; CDR3 DNA: TGTGCCTGGAGGACAGGGCCGTACACTGAAGCTTTCTTT; CDR3 protein: CAWRTGPYTEAFF
V gene: TRBV19; clone size: NA; D gene: TRBD1; J gene: TRBJ1-6; CDR3 DNA: TGTGCCAGTCAATCCGGGACAGGGAATTCACCCCTCCACTTT; CDR3 protein: CASQSGTGNSPLHF
V gene: TRBV7-9; clone size: NA; D gene: TRBD1; J gene: TRBJ1-1; CDR3 DNA: TGTGCCAGCAGCTTCGGGACAGGGCTTGAAGCTTTCTTT; CDR3 protein: CASSFGTGLEAFF
V gene: TRBV7-2; clone size: NA; D gene: NA; J gene: TRBJ1-1; CDR3 DNA: TGTGCCAGCAACGGTTACGGTGAAGCTTTCTTT; CDR3 protein: CASNGYGEAFF
V gene: TRBV7-2; clone size: NA; D gene: TRBD2; J gene: TRBJ2-3; CDR3 DNA: TGTGCCAGCAGCTACCTTGGACTAGCGGCAGATACGCAGTATTTT; CDR3 protein: CASSYLGLAADTQYF
V gene: TRBV6-1; clone size: NA; D gene: NA; J gene: TRBJ1-4; CDR3 DNA: TGTGCCAGCAGTGAAAGGGGCCCAACTAATGAAAAACTGTTTTTT; CDR3 protein: CASSERGPTNEKLFF
V gene: TRBV12-3/TRBV12-4; clone size: NA; D gene: NA; J gene: TRBJ1-2; CDR3 DNA: TGTGCCAGCAGTTTATTAGTTAACTATGGCTACACCTTC; CDR3 protein: CASSLLVNYGYTF
V gene: TRBV28; clone size: NA; D gene: NA; J gene: TRBJ1-4; CDR3 DNA: TGTGCCAGCAGTTTGGTAGACAGGACCACTAATGAAAAACTGTTTTTT; CDR3 protein: CASSLVDRTTNEKLFF
V gene: TRBV2; clone size: few; D gene: NA; J gene: TRBJ2-2; CDR3 DNA: TGTGCCAGCAGATCCTGGGACTTGGGGGAGCTGTTTTTT; CDR3 protein: CASRSWDLGELFF
V gene: TRBV30; clone size: NA; D gene: NA; J gene: TRBJ1-1; CDR3 DNA: TGTGCCTGGAGTGTATCGGGAAGGTGGAACACTGAAGCTTTCTTT; CDR3 protein: CAWSVSGRWNTEAFF
V gene: TRBV7-2; clone size: once; D gene: TRBD2; J gene: TRBJ2-7; CDR3 DNA: TGTGCCAGCAGCTTAGGGGCTAGCGGTACCTACGAGCAGTACTTC; CDR3 protein: CASSLGASGTYEQYF
V gene: TRBV4-1; clone size: NA; D gene: TRBD2; J gene: TRBJ2-3; CDR3 DNA: TGCGCCAGCAGCCCAGTTGGGAGGGGACTCACAGATACGCAGTATTTT; CDR3 protein: CASSPVGRGLTDTQYF
V gene: TRBV4-2; clone size: few; D gene: NA; J gene: TRBJ2-3; CDR3 DNA: TGTGCCAGCAGCCAAGAAGGGGTTTACACAGATACGCAGTATTTT; CDR3 protein: CASSQEGVYTDTQYF
V gene: TRBV21-1; clone size: NA; D gene: NA; J gene: TRBJ2-3; CDR3 DNA: TGTGCCAGCAGGACTAGCAGTACAGATACGCAGTATTTT; CDR3 protein: CASRTSSTDTQYF
V gene: TRBV28; clone size: NA; D gene: NA; J gene: TRBJ1-5; CDR3 DNA: TGTGCCAGCAGCTCCGGGACAACTAGCAATCAGCCCCAGCATTTT; CDR3 protein: CASSSGTTSNQPQHF
V gene: TRBV15; clone size: once; D gene: NA; J gene: TRBJ2-7; CDR3 DNA: TGTGCCACCAGCAGAGATCCAGGGGACTCCTACGAGCAGTACTTC; CDR3 protein: CATSRDPGDSYEQYF
V gene: TRBV15; clone size: NA; D gene: NA; J gene: TRBJ1-3; CDR3 DNA: TGTGCCACCAGCAGAGATGGCCAGGCTGGAAACACCATATATTTT; CDR3 protein: CATSRDGQAGNTIYF
V gene: TRBV27; clone size: NA; D gene: TRBD2; J gene: TRBJ2-1; CDR3 DNA: TGTGCCAGCAGTTTATCGATAATACTAGCGGGAGATGAGCAGTTCTTC; CDR3 protein: CASSLSIILAGDEQFF
V gene: TRBV5-1; clone size: NA; D gene: TRBD1; J gene: TRBJ2-2; CDR3 DNA: TGCGCCAGCAGCTCCCCGGGACAGATGAACACCGGGGAGCTGTTTTTT; CDR3 protein: CASSSPGQMNTGELFF
V gene: TRBV15; clone size: NA; D gene: TRBD1; J gene: TRBJ2-1; CDR3 DNA: TGTGCCACCAAACGGGACAGGGGAAACAATGAGCAGTTCTTC; CDR3 protein: CATKRDRGNNEQFF
V gene: TRBV7-7; clone size: NA; D gene: TRBD1; J gene: TRBJ1-4; CDR3 DNA: TGTGCTAGCAGCCGCCCGGGACAGGGCCTCGTATCGGAACTGTTTTTT; CDR3 protein: CASSRPGQGLVSELFF
V gene: TRBV4-2; clone size: NA; D gene: TRBD1; J gene: TRBJ1-1; CDR3 DNA: TGTGCCAGCAGCCGCGTTGGACAGGGGTTGAACACTGAAGCTTTCTTT; CDR3 protein: CASSRVGQGLNTEAFF
V gene: TRBV11-3; clone size: NA; D gene: NA; J gene: TRBJ2-3; CDR3 DNA: TGTGCCAGCAGCTTTAATACTAGCCAGAGCACAGATACGCAGTATTTT; CDR3 protein: CASSFNTSQSTDTQYF
V gene: TRBV9; clone size: NA; D gene: NA; J gene: TRBJ1-3; CDR3 DNA: TGTGCCAGCAGCGTAGCGCCAGGGGTCTTCTCTGGAAACACCATATATTTT; CDR3 protein: CASSVAPGVFSGNTIYF
V gene: TRBV30; clone size: NA; D gene: NA; J gene: TRBJ1-3; CDR3 DNA: TGTGCCTGTACAGGGCCCTCTGGAAACACCATATATTTT; CDR3 protein: CACTGPSGNTIYF
V gene: TRBV4-3; clone size: NA; D gene: TRBD2; J gene: TRBJ2-2; CDR3 DNA: TGCGCCAGCAGCCAGCTTCGCGCTAGCGGGATAAATACCGGGGAGCTGTTTTTT; CDR3 protein: CASSQLRASGINTGELFF
V gene: TRBV6-5; clone size: few; D gene: NA; J gene: TRBJ1-1; CDR3 DNA: TGTGCCAGCAGTTACTCGACAGGATGGACTGAAGCTTTCTTT; CDR3 protein: CASSYSTGWTEAFF
V gene: TRBV6-6; clone size: NA; D gene: TRBD2; J gene: TRBJ2-3; CDR3 DNA: TGTGCCAGCATTCCGGGAGGGCCGGGGACGCAGTATTTT; CDR3 protein: CASIPGGPGTQYF
V gene: TRBV19; clone size: NA; D gene: NA; J gene: TRBJ1-1; CDR3 DNA: TGTGCCAGTAGTCCGAGGACACCGAACACTGAAGCTTTCTTT; CDR3 protein: CASSPRTPNTEAFF
V gene: TRBV7-8; clone size: NA; D gene: NA; J gene: TRBJ1-4; CDR3 DNA: TGTGCCAGCAGCTCACAGGCCGCAACTAATGAAAAACTGTTTTTT; CDR3 protein: CASSSQAATNEKLFF
V gene: TRBV11-3; clone size: NA; D gene: TRBD1; J gene: TRBJ1-1; CDR3 DNA: TGTGCCAGCAGCTTAGGGACAGGGGGCCCCCCCCTGAACACTGAAGCTTTCTTT; CDR3 protein: CASSLGTGGPPLNTEAFF
V gene: TRBV4-3; clone size: NA; D gene: TRBD2; J gene: TRBJ2-1; CDR3 DNA: TGCGCCAGCAGCCAAGATGTACCCGGGACTATAGGGCACAATGAGCAGTTCTTC; CDR3 protein: CASSQDVPGTIGHNEQFF